A single T cell receptor beta chain is shown here with its context. What it recognizes is unknown. This record belongs to a study of blood T cells in healthy people across ages. Germline assignment: CDR1 SGHKS and CDR2 YYEKEE (reference sequence). CDR3 length equals 14 residues. The second PCR ran about 6 to 12 cycles with a sample-barcoded 5' primer and J-beta primers. TCRdb independently ran MiXCR on the 5' RACE reads; one entry per CDR3 protein. The sample has fewer than 750,000 distinct CDR3 sequences; 40% to 65% are singletons. Each sample yielded at least 5.5 micrograms of PBMC total RNA. Findings and caveats of the study: The fall in TCR beta diversity per million T cells was roughly linear with age. More naive CD4+ cells and higher diversity marked long-lived donors relative to aged donors.

The sequence came from a woman of 80 years or more in good health. Sequenced: blood. The chain uses TRBV5-5 and TRBJ2-7, with D possibly called TRBD1 or TRBD2 (5 bases each). The closer fit of TRBJ2-4 to the DNA end suggests the J call may be wrong. The CDR3 protein is CASSLWGTKNIQYF. DNA of the CDR3: TGTGCCAGCAGCTTGTGGGGGACCAAAAACATTCAGTACTTC.